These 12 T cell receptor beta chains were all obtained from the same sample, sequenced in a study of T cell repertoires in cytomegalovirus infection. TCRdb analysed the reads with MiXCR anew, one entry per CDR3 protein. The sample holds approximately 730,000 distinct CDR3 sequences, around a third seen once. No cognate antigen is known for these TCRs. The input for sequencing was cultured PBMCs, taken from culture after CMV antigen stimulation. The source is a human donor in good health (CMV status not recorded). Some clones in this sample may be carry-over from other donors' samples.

As DNA, the CDR3 is TGTGCCAGTAGTCTCACGGGGATTAATGAAAAACTGTTTTTT. Translating it yields CASSLTGINEKLFF. The rearrangement uses TRBV19 and TRBJ1-4; D call uncertain. This CDR3 has 14 amino acids. CDR1 is LNHDA and CDR2 is SQIVND in the germline V gene (reference sequence). V lost 5 bases and J lost 4, with 11 bases in between.

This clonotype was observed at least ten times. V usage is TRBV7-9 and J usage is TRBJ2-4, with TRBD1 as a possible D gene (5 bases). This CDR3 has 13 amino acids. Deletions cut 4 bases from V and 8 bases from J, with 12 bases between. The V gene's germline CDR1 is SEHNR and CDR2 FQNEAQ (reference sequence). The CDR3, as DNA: TGTGCCAGCAGCTACGACAGTGGGGACATTCAGTACTTC. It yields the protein CASSYDSGDIQYF.

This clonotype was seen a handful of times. The CDR3 nucleotides are TGTGCCAGCTCCCGAATCCGAGGATTCGAGCAGTACTTC. Translated: CASSRIRGFEQYF. The rearrangement uses TRBV6-1 and TRBJ2-7, with no clear D. V lost 8 bases and J lost 6, with 17 bases in between. The V gene's germline CDR1 is MNHNS and CDR2 SASEGT. The CDR3 loop spans 13 amino acids.

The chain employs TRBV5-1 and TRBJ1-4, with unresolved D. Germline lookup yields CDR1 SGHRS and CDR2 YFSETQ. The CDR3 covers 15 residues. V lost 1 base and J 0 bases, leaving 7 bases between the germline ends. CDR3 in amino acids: CASSLFGATNEKLFF. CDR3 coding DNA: TGCGCCAGCAGCTTGTTCGGAGCAACTAATGAAAAACTGTTTTTT.

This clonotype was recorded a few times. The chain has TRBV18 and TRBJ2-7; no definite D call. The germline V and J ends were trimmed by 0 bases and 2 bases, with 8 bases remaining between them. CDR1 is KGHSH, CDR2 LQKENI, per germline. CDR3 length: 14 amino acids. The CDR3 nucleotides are TGTGCCAGCTCACCACCCTCTATCCCCTACGAGCAGTACTTC. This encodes CASSPPSIPYEQYF.

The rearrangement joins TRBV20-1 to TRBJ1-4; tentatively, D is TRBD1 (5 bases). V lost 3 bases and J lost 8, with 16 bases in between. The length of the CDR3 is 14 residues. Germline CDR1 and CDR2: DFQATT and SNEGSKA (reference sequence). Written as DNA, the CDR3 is TGCAGTGCTAGCCTAGACAGTGTAACGGAAAAACTGTTTTTT. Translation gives CSASLDSVTEKLFF.

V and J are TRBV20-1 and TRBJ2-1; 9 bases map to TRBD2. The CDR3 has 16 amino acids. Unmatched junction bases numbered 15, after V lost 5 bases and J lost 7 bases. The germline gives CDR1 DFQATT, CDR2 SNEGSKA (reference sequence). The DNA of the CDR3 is TGCAGTGCTCGAGGTTCCGTGTTAGCGGGGGTTAATGAGCAGTTCTTC. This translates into CSARGSVLAGVNEQFF.

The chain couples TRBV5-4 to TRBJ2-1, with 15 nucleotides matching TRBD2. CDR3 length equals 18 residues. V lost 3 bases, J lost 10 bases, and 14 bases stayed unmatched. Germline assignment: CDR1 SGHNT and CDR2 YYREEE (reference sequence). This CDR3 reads CASSSSNPGLAGGREQFF. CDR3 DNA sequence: TGTGCCAGCAGCTCATCAAACCCCGGACTAGCGGGGGGGAGGGAGCAGTTCTTC.

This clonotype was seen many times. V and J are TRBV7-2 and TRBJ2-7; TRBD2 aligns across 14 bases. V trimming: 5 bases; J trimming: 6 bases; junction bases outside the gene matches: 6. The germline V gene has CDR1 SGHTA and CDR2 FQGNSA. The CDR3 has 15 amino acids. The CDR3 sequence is CASSPRLAGGPEQYF. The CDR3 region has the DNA TGTGCCAGCAGCCCCCGACTAGCGGGAGGGCCCGAGCAGTACTTC.

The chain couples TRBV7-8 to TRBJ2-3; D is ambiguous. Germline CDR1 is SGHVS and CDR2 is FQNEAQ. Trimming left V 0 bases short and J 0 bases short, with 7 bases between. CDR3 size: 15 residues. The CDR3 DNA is TGTGCCAGCAGCTTAGCGATGGGAAGCACAGATACGCAGTATTTT. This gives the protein CASSLAMGSTDTQYF.

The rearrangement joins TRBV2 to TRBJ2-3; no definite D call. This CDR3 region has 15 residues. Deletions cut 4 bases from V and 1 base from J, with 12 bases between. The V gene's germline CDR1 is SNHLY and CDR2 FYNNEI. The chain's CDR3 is CASSAQPDGTDTQYF. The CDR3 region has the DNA TGTGCCAGCAGTGCTCAACCGGATGGCACAGATACGCAGTATTTT.

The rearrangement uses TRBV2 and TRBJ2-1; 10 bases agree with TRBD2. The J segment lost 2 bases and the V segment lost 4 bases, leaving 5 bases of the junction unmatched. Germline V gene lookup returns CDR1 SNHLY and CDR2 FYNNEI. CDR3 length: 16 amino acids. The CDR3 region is CASSGRGLAPYNEQFF. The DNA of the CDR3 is TGTGCCAGCAGTGGTCGGGGACTAGCGCCCTACAATGAGCAGTTCTTC. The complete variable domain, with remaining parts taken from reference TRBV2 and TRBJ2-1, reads EPEVTQTPSHQVTQMGQEVILRCVPISNHLYFYWYRQILGQKVEFLVSFYNNEISEKSEIFDDQFSVERPDGSNFTLKIRSTKLEDSAMYFCASSGRGLAPYNEQFFGPGTRLTVL.